This TCR beta chain was identified in a study of T cells after posttransplantation cyclophosphamide. This clone was seen only a few times. One end of the junction varies from germline; a read error may be responsible. This CDR3 is built from 16 residues. Per the germline V gene, CDR1 is LGHNA and CDR2 is YSLEER. The related graft donor's blood sample was taken on the day of bone marrow donation. Sequencing used immunoSEQ multiplex PCR; TCRdb keeps in-frame clones, though not all of them. The sample gives approximately 39,000 clones, none seen only once, and the top ten clones hold 2.5%. Sequences were obtained from PBMCs. The clonotype originates from a man aged 45-60 years in good health, CMV-negative, and a related stem cell transplant donor. This chain connects TRBV4-3 to TRBJ2-7; possibly TRBD2 for D (6 bases). The CDR3 DNA is TGCGTCAGCAGCCAAGATTCGCGGGGAGTAATTTACGAGCAGTACTTC. This gives the protein CVSSQDSRGVIYEQYF.